This entry lists 27 T cell receptor beta chains sequenced from one sample in a study of blood T cells in healthy people across ages. A J-beta primer mix and a sample-barcoded 5' primer were used in a second PCR of about 7 to 12 cycles. MiXCR was run by TCRdb on the 5' RACE reads, yielding one entry per CDR3 protein. Among around 650,000 distinct CDR3 sequences listed, 40% to 45% were seen once. The sequenced material came from blood. The receptors originated from a man of 80 years or more in good health.

The rearrangement links TRBV29-1 to TRBJ2-1; 9 nucleotides agree with TRBD1. Germline CDR1 reads SQVTM; CDR2 reads ANQGSEA. The CDR3 has 15 amino acids. Germline trimming cut 3 bases from V and 4 bases from J; bases unmatched to any gene: 7. CDR3 protein: CSVELTGGTYNEQFF. CDR3 nucleotide sequence: TGCAGCGTTGAGCTGACAGGGGGGACGTACAATGAGCAGTTCTTC.

J is TRBJ1-1 and V is TRBV7-8, with D possibly matching TRBD1 (5 bases). Germline values: CDR1 SGHVS, CDR2 FQNEAQ. This CDR3 has 14 amino acids. V was clipped by 0 bases and J by 4 bases, with 9 bases between them. The CDR3 is CASSLAHGATEAFF. The CDR3 DNA sequence: TGTGCCAGCAGCTTAGCGCACGGGGCCACTGAAGCTTTCTTT.

This clonotype has ten or more counts. V and J are TRBV2 and TRBJ2-5, with a possible D match to TRBD2 (5 bases). This CDR3 has 15 residues. Germline loops: CDR1 SNHLY, CDR2 FYNNEI. Trimming took off 6 bases at V and 5 bases at J, with 19 bases between the two ends. CDR3 DNA: TGTGCCAGCAGGCTCCGGAGTTGGCCGGGGGAGACCCAGTACTTC. This translates into CASRLRSWPGETQYF. Drawing the rest from reference TRBV2 and TRBJ2-5, the complete variable domain is EPEVTQTPSHQVTQMGQEVILRCVPISNHLYFYWYRQILGQKVEFLVSFYNNEISEKSEIFDDQFSVERPDGSNFTLKIRSTKLEDSAMYFCASRLRSWPGETQYFGPGTRLLVL.

This clonotype was counted a few times. With a much larger clone just one base away, this may be a read error. The V call is TRBV7-2, the J call TRBJ2-7; no clear D gene. In germline, CDR1 is SGHTA, CDR2 FQGNSA. V was shortened by 5 bases and J by 5 bases, with 13 bases between the two germline ends. This CDR3 has 13 residues. This chain's CDR3 is CASSVSYGDEQYF. The CDR3 nucleotides read TGTGCCAGCAGCGTATCCTATGGGGACGAGCAGTACTTC.

The genes are TRBV7-7 and TRBJ2-7; D is possibly TRBD2 (5 bases). CDR1 and CDR2 (germline): SSHAT, FNYEAQ (reference sequence). Trimming took 5 bases from V and 5 from J, leaving 16 bases between them. The CDR3 runs to 14 residues. The CDR3 sequence: CASSVQLGPHEQYF. The CDR3 region has the DNA TGTGCCAGCAGCGTCCAACTAGGACCCCACGAGCAGTACTTC.

This rearrangement joins TRBV4-1 to TRBJ2-3; TRBD2 matches 7 bases. The CDR3 length is 15 residues. V was pared by 4 bases and J by 4 bases, with 8 bases of the junction left unmatched. The V gene's germline CDR1 is MGHRA and CDR2 YSYEKL. CDR3 loop: CASSRVMGGADTQYF. For the CDR3, the DNA is TGCGCCAGCAGCCGAGTTATGGGGGGGGCAGATACGCAGTATTTT.

There are a few counts of this clonotype. The chain combines TRBV21-1 with TRBJ2-7. TRBV21-1 is listed as a pseudogene. The CDR3 extends over 13 amino acids. This chain's CDR3 is CASSKCGSYEQYF. The CDR3 coding sequence is TGTGCCAGCAGCAAGTGCGGATCCTACGAGCAGTACTTC.

The chain recombines TRBV10-3 with TRBJ2-1; D is uncertain. The end of the DNA fits TRBJ2-7 better, so the J call may be wrong. CDR1 and CDR2 (germline): ENHRY, SYGVKD. CDR3 length: 15 residues. CDR3 coding DNA: TGTGCCATCAGTGAGTCCGCGGAACTCTACAATGAGCAGTACTTC. Protein product: CAISESAELYNEQYF.

The chain employs TRBV7-9 and TRBJ2-3; TRBD2 might be the D (5 bases). Germline V gene lookup returns CDR1 SEHNR and CDR2 FQNEAQ (reference sequence). This CDR3 comprises 16 residues. V was shortened by 4 bases and J by 2 bases, with 16 bases between the two germline ends. CDR3 in DNA: TGTGCCAGCAGCTACCACCCCACTAGATACACAGATACGCAGTATTTT. Translation: CASSYHPTRYTDTQYF.

This clonotype was counted only a few times. This rearrangement joins TRBV3-1 to TRBJ2-1, with TRBD1 matching 8 bases. The CDR3 is 13 residues long. Germline CDR1 reads LGHDT; CDR2 reads YNNKEL (reference sequence). V gave up 4 bases and J gave up 7 bases; unmatched junction bases: 3. In DNA, the CDR3 is TGTGCCAGCAGCCTGGACAGGGCAAATGAGCAGTTCTTC. Encoded protein: CASSLDRANEQFF.

About this clonotype: A much larger clone lies one base from this, so it may be a read error. The rearrangement uses TRBV12-3 or TRBV12-4 and TRBJ2-5; no firm D call. The CDR3 covers 14 residues. V lost 3 bases and J 7 bases, leaving 15 bases between the germline ends. The CDR3 spells CASSLGHLAGTQYF. The CDR3 nucleotides read TGTGCCAGCAGTTTGGGTCACTTAGCAGGGACCCAGTACTTC.

The chain carries TRBV7-2 and TRBJ2-1, with D unclear. The germline V gene has CDR1 SGHTA and CDR2 FQGNSA. The CDR3 spans 16 residues. The V end was cut by 4 bases, the J end by 0 bases, with 13 bases between. The CDR3 spells CASSSQTQLSYNEQFF. CDR3 bases: TGTGCCAGCAGCTCCCAGACCCAGCTCTCCTACAATGAGCAGTTCTTC.

This clonotype was observed at least ten times. The chain uses TRBV11-2 and TRBJ2-4, with D maybe TRBD1 (6 bases). Looked up from germline, CDR1 is SGHAT and CDR2 is FQNNGV. The V and J ends lost 5 bases and 6 bases respectively, with 20 bases between them. This CDR3 spans 16 amino acids. Here the CDR3 DNA reads TGTGCCAGCAGCCCCCAAAGCCGACAGGCTGGAAACATTCAGTACTTC. Amino acids: CASSPQSRQAGNIQYF. Together with reference TRBV11-2 and TRBJ2-4, the CDR3 gives the full variable domain: EAGVAQSPRYKIIEKRQSVAFWCNPISGHATLYWYQQILGQGPKLLIQFQNNGVVDDSQLPKDRFSAERLKGVDSTLKIQPAKLEDSAVYLCASSPQSRQAGNIQYFGAGTRLSVL.

This clonotype was seen at least ten times. CDR3 region: CASKDQGGNQPQHF. Here the CDR3 DNA reads TGTGCCAGCAAAGACCAGGGGGGGAATCAGCCCCAGCATTTT. The chain carries TRBV12-3 or TRBV12-4 and TRBJ1-5; 7 bases agree with TRBD1. After removal of 7 bases from V and 4 bases from J, the junction contained 7 bases not matched to a gene. The length of the CDR3 is 14 residues.

This clonotype showed up just a few times. This chain uses TRBV6-2 or TRBV6-3 with TRBJ2-1; D ambiguous. In germline, CDR1 is MNHEY, CDR2 SVGEGT. The CDR3 is 14 amino acids. The V gene lost 2 bases and the J gene lost 9 bases, with 14 bases spanning the gap. CDR3 region: CASSYLKGFSEQFF. CDR3 in DNA: TGTGCCAGCAGTTACCTGAAGGGCTTCAGTGAGCAGTTCTTC.

This rearrangement joins TRBV18 to TRBJ2-5; D is ambiguous. Germline V CDR1 and CDR2: KGHSH, LQKENI. The CDR3 is 15 residues long. The V gene lost 6 bases and the J gene lost 2 bases, with 16 bases spanning the gap. CDR3 coding DNA: TGTGCCAGCTCCCTCTTGGGGAAACCTCAAGAGACCCAGTACTTC. Amino acid sequence: CASSLLGKPQETQYF. Full variable domain (outside the CDR3, taken from reference TRBV18 and TRBJ2-5): NAGVMQNPRHLVRRRGQEARLRCSPMKGHSHVYWYRQLPEEGLKFMVYLQKENIIDESGMPKERFSAEFPKEGPSILRIQQVVRGDSAAYFCASSLLGKPQETQYFGPGTRLLVL.

This clonotype was seen only a few times. The CDR3 protein is CASSPRTGTGRGYTF. In DNA form, the CDR3 reads TGTGCCAGCAGCCCTCGCACCGGGACAGGGCGCGGCTACACCTTC. This chain joins TRBV9 and TRBJ1-2; 9 positions agree with TRBD1. This CDR3 has 15 residues. Germline CDR1 is SGDLS and CDR2 is YYNGEE. The trim removed 4 bases at V and 8 bases at J, leaving 12 bases unmatched. The full variable domain, its missing parts supplied by reference TRBV9 and TRBJ1-2, is DSGVTQTPKHLITATGQRVTLRCSPRSGDLSVYWYQQSLDQGLQFLIQYYNGEERAKGNILERFSAQQFPDLHSELNLSSLELGDSALYFCASSPRTGTGRGYTFGSGTRLTVV.

This chain links TRBV24-1 with TRBJ2-3; D is possibly TRBD1 or TRBD2 (5 bases each). CDR3 length: 16 residues. V was shortened by 4 bases and J by 4 bases, with 17 bases between the two germline ends. Germline loops: CDR1 KGHDR, CDR2 SFDVKD. DNA for the CDR3: TGTGCCACCAGTGAATCCGGGACCTGGCCCTCAGATACGCAGTATTTT. This gives the protein CATSESGTWPSDTQYF.

J is TRBJ1-5 and V is TRBV20-1; D might be TRBD1 (6 bases). Trimming left V 3 bases short and J 4 bases short, with 13 bases between. The length of the CDR3 is 14 residues. Germline CDR1 DFQATT, CDR2 SNEGSKA (reference sequence). The CDR3 DNA reads TGCAGTGCTAGCTTTCACAGGGCGAATCAGCCCCAGCATTTT. Protein product: CSASFHRANQPQHF.

Many counts were recorded for this clonotype. The chain links TRBV14 to TRBJ2-1; perhaps TRBD1 as D (5 bases). Germline CDR1 SGHDN, CDR2 FVKESK. The V gene lost 0 bases and the J gene lost 12 bases, with 15 bases spanning the gap. The CDR3 is made up of 14 amino acids. The CDR3, as DNA: TGTGCCAGCAGCCAAGACCTGACCCCCACAGGGCAGTTCTTC. Its translation: CASSQDLTPTGQFF. The full variable domain, in which reference TRBV14 and TRBJ2-1 provide the parts outside the CDR3, is EAGVTQFPSHSVIEKGQTVTLRCDPISGHDNLYWYRRVMGKEIKFLLHFVKESKQDESGMPNNRFLAERTGGTYSTLKVQPAELEDSGVYFCASSQDLTPTGQFFGPGTRLTVL.

This clonotype was detected only a few times. The V and J genes are TRBV12-3 or TRBV12-4 and TRBJ2-1; no clear D. The length of the CDR3 is 15 residues. V lost 6 bases to trimming and J lost 9 bases, with 21 bases between them. The CDR3 here is CASSRRTSDSGEQFF. The CDR3 bases are TGTGCCAGCAGCCGAAGGACCTCGGATTCCGGTGAGCAGTTCTTC.

This clonotype occurred once. The rearrangement links TRBV25-1 to TRBJ1-2; possible D gene TRBD1, 6 bases. CDR3 size: 14 residues. Between the trimmed V and J ends, which lost 5 bases and 0 bases, there was a span of 10 bases. The germline gives CDR1 MGHDK, CDR2 SYGVNS. CDR3 sequence: CASSTDRANYGYTF. In nucleotides, the CDR3 is TGTGCCAGCAGTACGGACAGAGCTAACTATGGCTACACCTTC.

There are a few counts of this clonotype. J is TRBJ2-1 and V is TRBV7-6, with D maybe TRBD2 (5 bases). CDR1 SGHVS and CDR2 FNYEAQ come from the germline V gene. The CDR3 length is 15 residues. V lost 3 bases to trimming and J lost 0 bases, with 9 bases between them. CDR3 protein: CASSFKGSSYNEQFF. The CDR3 DNA reads TGTGCCAGCAGCTTTAAAGGGAGCTCCTACAATGAGCAGTTCTTC.

The rearrangement joins TRBV7-2 to TRBJ2-5, with unresolved D. V lost 1 base and J 11 bases, leaving 8 bases between the germline ends. Germline CDR1 reads SGHTA; CDR2 reads FQGNSA. The CDR3 covers 11 residues. The CDR3 bases are TGTGCCAGCAGCTTAGGAGATAAGCAGTACTTC. It encodes CASSLGDKQYF.

This clonotype came up a few times. V gene TRBV4-3 combines with J gene TRBJ2-7; TRBD2 might be the D (5 bases). The CDR3 spans 15 residues. Deletions cut 3 bases from V and 2 bases from J, with 14 bases between. Per germline, CDR1 LGHNA and CDR2 YSLEER. The CDR3 DNA is TGCGCCAGCAGCCAGGACTGGGCCTCAACCTACGAGCAGTACTTC. It is translated as CASSQDWASTYEQYF.

The chain is built from TRBV4-1 and TRBJ2-1; 16 bases map to TRBD2. CDR1 and CDR2 from the germline V gene are MGHRA and YSYEKL. This CDR3 is built from 19 residues. The junction had 13 bases not matched to a gene; V was cut back by 1 base and J by 10 bases. The CDR3 DNA follows: TGCGCCAGCAGCCAAGTTATTGGGACTAGCGGGAGGGCCGGAGAAGAGCAGTTCTTC. It encodes CASSQVIGTSGRAGEEQFF.

The gene calls are TRBV5-5 and TRBJ1-2; possibly TRBD1 for D (5 bases). Between the trimmed V and J ends, which lost 5 bases and 6 bases, there was a span of 14 bases. This CDR3 contains 13 residues. From germline, CDR1 is SGHKS and CDR2 YYEKEE (reference sequence). This CDR3 is CASRLDRINGYTF. Written as DNA, the CDR3 is TGTGCCAGCAGACTAGACAGAATTAATGGCTACACCTTC.